These 10 T cell receptor beta chains were sequenced from one sample in a study of blood T cell repertoires in COVID-19. The protocol was immunoSEQ multiplex PCR, while the TCRdb copy is restricted to in-frame clones and leaves out a portion. The table lists 140,000 to 150,000 clones, about 87% of them singletons. The sequencing sample was made of peripheral blood. These TCRs come from an elderly man with acute or convalescent COVID-19.

The rearrangement uses TRBV5-4 and TRBJ2-6, with TRBD1 matching over 8 bases. Germline CDR1 and CDR2: SGHNT and YYREEE (reference sequence). This CDR3 comprises 17 residues. Trimming removed 4 bases from V and 0 bases from J; junction bases left unmatched: 6. This CDR3 reads CASSLGTGASGANVLTF. CDR3 DNA: TGTGCCAGCAGCCTAGGGACAGGCGCCTCTGGGGCCAACGTCCTGACTTTC.

On this clone: The same CDR3 arises from other DNA sequences in this sample as well. CDR3 in amino acids: CASSLTSGYNEQFF. The CDR3 DNA reads TGTGCCAGCAGCTTGACTAGCGGATACAATGAGCAGTTCTTC. The rearrangement joins TRBV11-3 to TRBJ2-1, with 9 bases matching TRBD2. The V segment lost 3 bases and the J segment 4 bases; nucleotides outside the gene matches: 1. Germline-derived CDR1 and CDR2 are SGHNT and YENEEA. This CDR3 comprises 14 residues.

This clone was recorded only once. This sequence joins TRBV2 and TRBJ2-7, with D perhaps TRBD2 (7 bases). CDR1 and CDR2 (germline): SNHLY, FYNNEI. V lost 7 bases and J 4 bases, leaving 14 bases between the germline ends. This CDR3 spans 13 amino acids. The CDR3 region is CASMMGGRYEQYF. The CDR3 bases are TGTGCCAGCATGATGGGGGGGCGGTACGAGCAGTACTTC.

This chain connects TRBV6-1 to TRBJ2-7; TRBD1 matches 7 bases. Germline V lookup: CDR1 MNHNS, CDR2 SASEGT. There are 14 residues in the CDR3. V was clipped by 3 bases and J by 4 bases; unmatched bases: 6. The CDR3 spells CASSESGTVYEQYF. The CDR3 DNA reads as TGTGCCAGCAGTGAGTCCGGGACAGTATACGAGCAGTACTTC.

In regard to this clone: Other nucleotide sequences in the sample specify the same CDR3. The V gene is TRBV6-5, the J gene TRBJ2-7, with TRBD1 identical over 8 bases. This CDR3 region has 14 residues. Germline V gives CDR1 MNHEY, CDR2 SVGAGI. The ends lost 6 bases at V and 4 bases at J; junction bases unmatched: 8. The CDR3 DNA is TGTGCCAGCAGCGGACAGGGTGGGCCTTACGAGCAGTACTTC. It specifies CASSGQGGPYEQYF.

The V and J genes are TRBV12-3 or TRBV12-4 and TRBJ1-1; maybe TRBD1 (5 bases). V lost 5 bases to trimming and J lost 0 bases, with 7 bases between them. This CDR3 has 13 amino acids. CDR3 DNA sequence: TGTGCCAGCAGTCCAGGGTTGAACACTGAAGCTTTCTTT. Its protein product is CASSPGLNTEAFF.

A single count supports this clone. The chain combines TRBV5-1 with TRBJ2-3, with 9 bases that match TRBD2. Germline values: CDR1 SGHRS, CDR2 YFSETQ. The trim removed 3 bases at V and 2 bases at J, leaving 7 bases unmatched. This CDR3 spans 16 amino acids. The CDR3: CASSWRTSATTDTQYF. CDR3 in DNA: TGCGCCAGCAGCTGGAGGACTAGCGCCACCACAGATACGCAGTATTTT.

The chain joins TRBV5-4 to TRBJ2-3, with D possibly TRBD1 on 5 matching bases. Trimming cost V 0 bases and J 4 bases, with 15 bases left between them. The CDR3 contains 16 residues. Germline V gene data show CDR1 as SGHNT and CDR2 as YYREEE (reference sequence). The CDR3 nucleotides are TGTGCCAGCAGCTTGGCTGGGGCGTTCGTGGCAGATACGCAGTATTTT. This translates into CASSLAGAFVADTQYF.

This clone was observed a handful of times. The V and J genes are TRBV2 and TRBJ2-5; D may be TRBD2 (5 bases). The germline V gene has CDR1 SNHLY and CDR2 FYNNEI. This CDR3 contains 14 residues. The germline V and J ends were trimmed by 7 bases and 5 bases, with 17 bases remaining between them. CDR3: CASTRRASGETQYF. CDR3 nucleotides: TGTGCCAGCACCCGACGGGCTTCGGGGGAGACCCAGTACTTC.

This clone was recorded once. V and J are TRBV20-1 and TRBJ1-2; the D gene is possibly TRBD1 (5 bases). Trimming took 3 bases from V and 3 from J, leaving 20 bases between them. This CDR3 region has 16 residues. Germline V CDR1 and CDR2: DFQATT, SNEGSKA (reference sequence). The CDR3 bases are TGCAGTGCTAGTATCGCAGGTGGTGGGGCCCACTATGGCTACACCTTC. This encodes CSASIAGGGAHYGYTF.